This T cell receptor (beta chain) stems from a study of control samples from healthy donors and cancer patients (TCRdb year 2020). The library was made by the immunoSEQ multiplex PCR assay. TCRdb took over this immuneACCESS table, retaining in-frame rearrangements with V and J assigned. Such tables are incomplete; in checked studies, under half of the missing clones stem from an unresolved V gene, and the remainder is unexplained. The sample records 70,000 to 80,000 clones, around 90% of which are singletons. The ten top clones hold roughly 2% of the sample. Turning to this clone: What this receptor recognizes is not known. No qualities accompany the bases; no much larger clone lies one base away.

CDR1 and CDR2, per the germline V gene, are SGHTA and FQGNSA. From its cysteine to its phenylalanine, the CDR3 spans 16 amino acids. Of all the DNA, just the CDR3 is kept, 48 bases in frame from base 1. V is cut by 2 bases and J by 0 bases, and the space between the germline ends is 12 bases. Sequencing used PBMCs. The sequence was obtained from a woman aged 55 to 70 with head and neck cancer. The chain is assembled from TRBV7-2 and TRBJ2-3; a tentative D call is TRBD1 (5 bases match). This receptor has the CDR3 CASSLNQAGSTDTQYF. The nucleotide sequence reads TGTGCCAGCAGCTTAAATCAGGCAGGGAGCACAGATACGCAGTATTTT.